A single sample gave rise to the 3 T cell receptor beta chains below, sequenced in a study of blood T cell repertoires in COVID-19 (TCRdb year 2020). The library was produced with the immunoSEQ multiplex PCR assay. The source is immuneACCESS, and TCRdb retained only in-frame sequences with V and J called. Part of the clones is not carried over; for the studies checked, unresolved V genes explain less than half of this, and the remainder is unexplained. Across this sample there are some 190,000 clones, with about four fifths seen only once. The ten top clones hold roughly 3.2% of the sample. The sequenced sample was PBMCs or T cells enriched from blood (not recorded which). Source of these receptors: a woman aged 25 to 45 who had been exposed to COVID-19.

The rearrangement joins TRBV5-6 to TRBJ1-1, with a weak D call TRBD1 (5 bases). V was shortened by 0 bases and J by 1 base, with 7 bases between the two germline ends. Germline V lookup: CDR1 SGHDT, CDR2 YYEEEE. CDR3 length: 14 residues. The CDR3 DNA sequence: TGTGCCAGCAGCTTGGCCGGGGGGAACACTGAAGCTTTCTTT. Its translation is CASSLAGGNTEAFF.

This chain joins TRBV27 and TRBJ1-2; D unresolved. Trimming took 4 bases from V and 4 from J, leaving 13 bases between them. The V gene's germline CDR1 is MNHEY and CDR2 SMNVEV (reference sequence). The CDR3 totals 14 residues. The DNA of the CDR3 is TGTGCCAGCAGTTCCACAGCGGAAGGCTATGGCTACACCTTC. This encodes CASSSTAEGYGYTF.

The rearrangement links TRBV6-5 to TRBJ1-1, with a weak D call TRBD1 (6 bases). Germline values: CDR1 MNHEY, CDR2 SVGAGI. This CDR3 has 11 residues. The V end was cut by 9 bases, the J end by 6 bases, with 11 bases between. Written as DNA, the CDR3 is TGTGCCAGTTCAGGGGTTTCTGAAGCTTTCTTT. Amino acids: CASSGVSEAFF.